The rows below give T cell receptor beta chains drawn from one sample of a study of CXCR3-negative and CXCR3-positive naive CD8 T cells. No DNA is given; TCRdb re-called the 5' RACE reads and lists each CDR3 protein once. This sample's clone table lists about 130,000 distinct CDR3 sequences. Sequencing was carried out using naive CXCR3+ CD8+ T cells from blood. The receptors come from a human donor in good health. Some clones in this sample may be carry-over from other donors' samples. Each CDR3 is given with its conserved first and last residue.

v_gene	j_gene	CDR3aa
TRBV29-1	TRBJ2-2	CSAQGGTGELFF
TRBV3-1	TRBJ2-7	CASSQDGNLNEQYF
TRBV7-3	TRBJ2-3	CASSLIAGVPDTQYF
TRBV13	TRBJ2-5	CASSLLAGIGETQYF
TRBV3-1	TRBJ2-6	CASSPTGLVLAESSGANVLTF
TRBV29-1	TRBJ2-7	CSVEGQHYEQYF
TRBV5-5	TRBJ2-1	CASSFGLAGVAYNEQFF
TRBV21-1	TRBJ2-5	CASSIHGLQETQYF
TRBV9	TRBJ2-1	CASSGHGTSGGYNEQFF
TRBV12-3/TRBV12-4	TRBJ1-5	CASSFGLNQLQHF
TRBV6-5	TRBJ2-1	CASSYRRGAGDEQFF
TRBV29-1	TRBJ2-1	CSAEGGGGYNEQFF
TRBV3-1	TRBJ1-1	CASSPGSVPGTEAFF
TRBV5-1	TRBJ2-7	CASSLDYGVSYEQYF
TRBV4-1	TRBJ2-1	CASSQALAGGPNEQFF
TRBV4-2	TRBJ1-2	CASSQDAGDYGYTF
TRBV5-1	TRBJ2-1	CASSVSGPADEQFF